The 5 T cell receptor beta chains presented below share a single source sample, sequenced in a study of blood T cell repertoires in COVID-19. Some clones are missing from TCRdb's copy, which holds only in-frame ones; the method was immunoSEQ multiplex PCR. The table records around 180,000 clones, under 90% of them present only once. Sequencing input: PBMCs or T cells enriched from blood (not recorded which). All receptors come from a man aged 50 or older who had recovered from COVID-19.

The rearrangement joins TRBV4-2 to TRBJ2-7; TRBD2 might be the D (6 bases). The CDR3 covers 18 residues. Germline-derived CDR1 and CDR2 are LGHNA and YNFKEQ. V was cut by 1 base and J by 2 bases, with 21 bases left in between. CDR3 nucleotides: TGTGCCAGCAGCCAAGTCGGCACGGGGCGGGGAAGGGCCTACGAGCAGTACTTC. Translation gives CASSQVGTGRGRAYEQYF.

This clone came up once. The V and J genes are TRBV7-8 and TRBJ1-5, with D unclear. Germline CDR1 is SGHVS and CDR2 is FQNEAQ. V dropped 1 base and J dropped 6 bases, with 10 bases sitting between them. The CDR3 has 14 amino acids. This CDR3 is CASSLEPGFQPQHF. The CDR3 nucleotides are TGTGCCAGCAGCTTAGAGCCGGGGTTTCAGCCCCAGCATTTT.

The chain couples TRBV6-5 to TRBJ1-3; perhaps TRBD1 as D (6 bases). Germline CDR1 MNHEY, CDR2 SVGAGI. The CDR3 covers 14 residues. With 10 bases removed from V and 6 bases from J, the gap between germline ends came to 19 bases. For the CDR3, the DNA is TGTGCCACAGGGGTACGGGGGGCGGTAAACACCATATATTTT. Residues: CATGVRGAVNTIYF.

CDR3 in amino acids: CASSGARGGKNIQYF. CDR3 in DNA: TGTGCCAGCAGCGGGGCCAGGGGTGGCAAAAACATTCAGTACTTC. V usage is TRBV16 and J usage is TRBJ2-4, with a weak D call TRBD1 (6 bases). V lost 5 bases, J lost 3 bases, and 14 bases lay in between. Germline lookup yields CDR1 KGHSY and CDR2 FQNENV. This CDR3 is built from 15 residues.

The chain recombines TRBV5-1 with TRBJ1-2; 7 bases agree with TRBD1. V lost 3 bases to trimming and J lost 1 base; unmatched junction nucleotides: 3. Germline CDR1 is SGHRS and CDR2 is YFSETQ. The CDR3 covers 14 residues. In DNA form, the CDR3 reads TGCGCCAGCAGCTCTGGGACAGTTAACTATGGCTACACCTTC. Translation: CASSSGTVNYGYTF.